The 5 T cell receptor beta chains listed next were all sequenced from one sample in a study of CXCR3-negative and CXCR3-positive naive CD8 T cells. With UMI labels, 5' RACE was used to prepare the TRB cDNA libraries. TCRdb reprocessed the 5' RACE reads and keeps a single row for each CDR3 protein, giving no DNA. The ten top clones account for roughly 4.2%, within a sample of fewer than 80,000 distinct CDR3 sequences. The sequenced sample consisted of naive CXCR3- CD8+ T cells from blood. The subset was: CD45RO-CCR7+CD27+CD95- naive CD8+ T cells lacking CXCR3 (TNR3-). The receptors derive from a human donor in good health. Some clones in this sample may be carry-over from other donors' samples.

The chain carries TRBV7-9 and TRBJ1-1; TCRdb lists TRBD1, though no DNA is available to test this call. CDR3 length: 16 amino acids. Germline-derived CDR1 and CDR2 are SEHNR and FQNEAQ (reference sequence). CDR3 residues: CATNPPRDGVSTEAFF.

This chain joins TRBV28 and TRBJ1-3; TCRdb names TRBD1, which stays unverified in the absence of DNA. Germline CDR1 MDHEN, CDR2 SYDVKM. This CDR3 has 13 residues. The CDR3 loop is CASSSRDLPTIYF.

The chain links TRBV29-1 to TRBJ2-2; TCRdb's D call of TRBD2 is untestable without DNA. CDR1 is SQVTM, CDR2 ANQGSEA, per germline. The CDR3 covers 13 residues. The CDR3 protein is CSVGLPRTGELFF.

The V gene is TRBV14, the J gene TRBJ1-6; the TRBD1 assignment by TCRdb is unverifiable without DNA. Germline CDR1 reads SGHDN; CDR2 reads FVKESK. CDR3 length equals 14 residues. The CDR3 sequence is CASSQRGDFSPLHF.

The chain combines TRBV3-1 with TRBJ2-2. The CDR3 contains 19 residues. Germline-derived CDR1 and CDR2 are LGHDT and YNNKEL (reference sequence). The CDR3 loop reads CASSQVIFQQTTNTGELFF.